One and the same sample provided the 16 T cell receptor beta chains below, sequenced in a study of blood T cell repertoires in COVID-19. Libraries were prepared by immunoSEQ multiplex PCR; TCRdb keeps only in-frame clonotypes and omits some of them. Of 380,000 or so clones detected, roughly 90% appear once; the ten largest clones hold around 2%. The sequencing sample was made of PBMCs or T cells enriched from blood (not recorded which). The receptors shown here come from a woman aged 40 to 49 with acute COVID-19.

This chain links TRBV10-2 with TRBJ1-3; 7 bases align to TRBD1. CDR3 length: 14 residues. Per the germline V gene, CDR1 is WSHSY and CDR2 is SAAADI. Trimming took 8 bases from V and 0 from J; bases not matched to a gene: 4. CDR3 coding DNA: TGCGCCAGCTCCACAGGGGTCTCTGGAAACACCATATATTTT. It encodes CASSTGVSGNTIYF.

The chain is built from TRBV29-1 and TRBJ2-3; D is ambiguous. The CDR3 runs 14 residues. Looked up from germline, CDR1 is SQVTM and CDR2 is ANQGSEA. Trimming left V 5 bases short and J 2 bases short, with 14 bases between. This CDR3 reads CSVFGSLYTDTQYF. CDR3 DNA sequence: TGCAGCGTTTTCGGTTCCCTGTACACAGATACGCAGTATTTT.

The rearrangement uses TRBV4-1 and TRBJ1-1, with unresolved D. Germline assignment: CDR1 MGHRA and CDR2 YSYEKL. The length of the CDR3 is 15 residues. Trimming shortened V by 2 bases and J by 2 bases, and 12 bases separated the two germline ends. The CDR3 loop reads CASSQRLGSNTEAFF. The CDR3 coding sequence is TGCGCCAGCAGCCAAAGGTTGGGGAGTAACACTGAAGCTTTCTTT.

The CDR3 bases are TGTGCCAGCACTCCGACAGGGCTCGAGACCCAGTACTTC. It specifies CASTPTGLETQYF. The chain couples TRBV6-1 to TRBJ2-5; TRBD1 aligns across 7 bases. The CDR3 totals 13 residues. J lost 5 bases, V lost 7 bases, and 7 bases had no gene match. The germline V gene encodes CDR1 MNHNS and CDR2 SASEGT.

The V call is TRBV6-5, the J call TRBJ1-1, with D tentatively TRBD1 (5 bases). The germline V and J ends were trimmed by 8 bases and 6 bases, with 19 bases remaining between them. Germline CDR1 reads MNHEY; CDR2 reads SVGAGI. The CDR3 extends over 14 amino acids. CDR3 in amino acids: CASGTGVRLSEAFF. The DNA of the CDR3 is TGTGCCAGCGGTACAGGCGTCCGTTTGTCTGAAGCTTTCTTT.

The chain joins TRBV19 to TRBJ2-7; perhaps TRBD2 as D (5 bases). Trimming took off 1 base at V and 7 bases at J, with 11 bases between the two ends. Germline lookup yields CDR1 LNHDA and CDR2 SQIVND (reference sequence). The CDR3 extends over 13 amino acids. CDR3 protein: CASSIGPLAEQYF. The CDR3 nucleotides read TGTGCCAGTAGTATAGGCCCTTTAGCGGAGCAGTACTTC.

V gene TRBV19 combines with J gene TRBJ2-3, with 10 bases fitting TRBD2. The CDR3 has 14 amino acids. In germline, CDR1 is LNHDA, CDR2 SQIVND (reference sequence). Losses at the gene ends were 3 bases for V and 6 bases for J; bases not matched to a gene: 3. CDR3 region: CASSITSGEDTQYF. In DNA, the CDR3 is TGTGCCAGTAGTATTACTAGCGGGGAGGATACGCAGTATTTT.

The chain employs TRBV13 and TRBJ2-3, with D hard to call. CDR1 PRHDT and CDR2 FYEKMQ come from the germline V gene (reference sequence). Trimming shortened V by 6 bases and J by 3 bases, and 10 bases separated the two germline ends. The CDR3 is 13 amino acids. The CDR3 protein is CASRAFGTDTQYF. The CDR3 nucleotides are TGTGCCAGCAGAGCTTTCGGGACAGATACGCAGTATTTT. The whole variable domain, filled in from reference TRBV13 and TRBJ2-3, reads AAGVIQSPRHLIKEKRETATLKCYPIPRHDTVYWYQQGPGQDPQFLISFYEKMQSDKGSIPDRFSAQQFSDYHSELNMSSLELGDSALYFCASRAFGTDTQYFGPGTRLTVL.

The chain joins TRBV5-6 to TRBJ2-7; 8 nucleotides line up with TRBD2. Trimming at V came to 4 bases and at J to 6 bases, leaving 6 bases not matched to a gene. The germline V gene encodes CDR1 SGHDT and CDR2 YYEEEE. This CDR3 comprises 13 residues. The CDR3 here is CASSPGLAAEQYF. CDR3 sequence (DNA): TGTGCCAGCAGCCCCGGACTAGCTGCCGAGCAGTACTTC.

The chain has TRBV19 and TRBJ1-1; 7 nucleotides match TRBD1. The CDR3 sequence is 14 residues long. Germline CDR1 is LNHDA and CDR2 is SQIVND (reference sequence). The ends lost 3 bases at V and 5 bases at J; junction bases unmatched: 6. The CDR3 is CASSIGRGRTEAFF. CDR3 DNA: TGTGCCAGTAGTATTGGCAGGGGGAGAACTGAAGCTTTCTTT.

This chain uses TRBV15 with TRBJ1-2; D possibly corresponds to TRBD1 (6 bases). Germline CDR1 LNHNV, CDR2 YYDKDF (reference sequence). The CDR3 extends over 14 amino acids. V was shortened by 0 bases and J by 6 bases, with 11 bases between the two germline ends. The chain's CDR3 is CATSRDPTGNGYTF. DNA of the CDR3: TGTGCCACCAGCAGAGATCCGACAGGTAATGGCTACACCTTC.

The chain is built from TRBV3-1 (or the pseudogene TRBV3-2) and TRBJ1-2; tentative D call: TRBD1 (6 bases). The CDR3 has 15 residues. CDR1 LGHDT and CDR2 YNNKEL come from the germline V gene (reference sequence). Trimming took off 1 base at V and 3 bases at J, with 12 bases between the two ends. The DNA for the CDR3 is TGTGCCAGCAGCCAAGGGTGGGCAGGGGACTATGGCTACACCTTC. Translated: CASSQGWAGDYGYTF.

The genes are TRBV12-3 or TRBV12-4 and TRBJ1-1; 9 bases are a match to TRBD1. This CDR3 is 13 amino acids long. Trimming at V came to 5 bases and at J to 5 bases, leaving 3 bases not matched to a gene. CDR3: CASSGQGKTEAFF. DNA of the CDR3: TGTGCCAGCAGTGGACAGGGGAAGACTGAAGCTTTCTTT.

This chain links TRBV11-2 with TRBJ1-1, with 10 positions matching TRBD1. In germline, CDR1 is SGHAT, CDR2 FQNNGV. With V trimmed by 1 base and J by 6 bases, 8 bases remained unmatched. The CDR3 sequence is 16 residues long. Here the CDR3 DNA reads TGTGCCAGCAGCTTAGTCCCAGGACAGGGGGGGGCTGAAGCTTTCTTT. Translating it yields CASSLVPGQGGAEAFF.

J is TRBJ1-2 and V is TRBV6-5, with a tentative D call TRBD1 (6 bases). Deletions cut 11 bases from V and 6 bases from J, with 22 bases between. There are 14 residues in the CDR3. Germline CDR1 reads MNHEY; CDR2 reads SVGAGI. The CDR3 loop reads CALPREGGADGYTF. The CDR3, as DNA: TGTGCCCTCCCCCGGGAGGGGGGAGCGGATGGCTACACCTTC.

V usage is TRBV20-1 and J usage is TRBJ2-5, with 9 bases matching TRBD1. Per the germline V gene, CDR1 is DFQATT and CDR2 is SNEGSKA (reference sequence). Germline trimming cut 3 bases from V and 5 bases from J; bases unmatched to any gene: 7. The CDR3 has 14 residues. The CDR3 is CSASGTGFLETQYF. In nucleotides, the CDR3 is TGCAGTGCTAGTGGGACAGGGTTCTTGGAGACCCAGTACTTC.